The 3 T cell receptor beta chains given below trace back to one sample, sequenced in a study of CD8 T cells in Susac syndrome. The RNA, roughly 0.5 to 1 ug, was put through reverse transcription using random hexamers. One entry per CDR3 protein, called by TCRdb with MiXCR from the immunoSEQ multiplex PCR reads. The sample consists of 71,000 or so distinct CDR3 sequences, nearly 96% of them appearing once. Sequences were obtained from CD4+ T cells from PBMCs. The receptors shown here come from a human donor with multiple sclerosis.

This sequence joins TRBV18 and TRBJ2-7; D is possibly TRBD1 or TRBD2 (5 bases each). This CDR3 contains 13 residues. Germline V gene lookup returns CDR1 KGHSH and CDR2 LQKENI. Trimming left V 4 bases short and J 9 bases short, with 16 bases between. The CDR3 DNA reads as TGTGCCAGCTCACAAACAGGCCGCCGGGGGCAGTACTTC. This codes for CASSQTGRRGQYF. Together with reference TRBV18 and TRBJ2-7, the CDR3 gives the full variable domain: NAGVMQNPRHLVRRRGQEARLRCSPMKGHSHVYWYRQLPEEGLKFMVYLQKENIIDESGMPKERFSAEFPKEGPSILRIQQVVRGDSAAYFCASSQTGRRGQYFGPGTRLTVT.

This clonotype was observed a handful of times. The chain carries TRBV30 and TRBJ2-4; 7 nucleotides line up with TRBD1. CDR3 length: 15 amino acids. The trim removed 3 bases at V and 0 bases at J, leaving 5 bases unmatched. From germline, CDR1 is GTSNPN and CDR2 SVGIG (reference sequence). The CDR3 spells CAWSGTELAKNIQYF. The CDR3 nucleotides read TGTGCCTGGAGCGGGACAGAACTAGCCAAAAACATTCAGTACTTC.

The V call is TRBV7-9, the J call TRBJ2-3; D possibly corresponds to TRBD2 (7 bases). This CDR3 is 15 amino acids long. Trimming pared 10 bases from V and 0 bases from J, leaving 17 bases between. Germline V gene lookup returns CDR1 SEHNR and CDR2 FQNEAQ (reference sequence). CDR3 DNA: TGTGCCACAGGACGGGGGGCAGTTAGCACAGATACGCAGTATTTT. Protein product: CATGRGAVSTDTQYF.